This is a list of T cell receptor beta chains from one sample in a study of cytomegalovirus exposure and HLA in healthy donors. The assay was immunoSEQ multiplex PCR, and TCRdb's table has in-frame clones only and misses some. The sample yields 200,000 to 250,000 clones, about 75% seen once. Source material: PBMCs. Receptor source: a woman aged 25 to 39 in good health and CMV-seronegative. The CDR3 runs from the conserved cysteine through the conserved F or W. Fields, in order: D gene, clone size, J gene, V gene, CDR3 DNA, CDR3 protein. A D gene is named only where the DNA matches it firmly. Clone size is stated in some rows and not others, as once, few, many or a class when expanded.

-	-	TRBJ1-5	TRBV2	TGTGCCAGCAAAAGTAACGGGGGGGTATTGCAGCCCCAGCATTTT	CASKSNGGVLQPQHF
-	-	TRBJ1-3	TRBV11-2	TGTGCCAGCAGCTTAGACCTGTACACCATATATTTT	CASSLDLYTIYF
-	few	TRBJ1-1	TRBV7-9	TGTGCCAGCAGCCCTCTCACTGAAGCTTTCTTT	CASSPLTEAFF
-	-	TRBJ1-1	TRBV20-1	TGCAGTGCAATACAGAGCATCCAAGCTTTCTTT	CSAIQSIQAFF
-	-	TRBJ1-2	TRBV5-1	TGCGCCAGCAGCTTGGTGGTCGGAAGGGGGAACGCTAACTATGGCTACACCTTC	CASSLVVGRGNANYGYTF
-	-	TRBJ2-7	TRBV5-6	TGTGCCAGCAGCGTACAGGGTTACGAGCAGTACTTC	CASSVQGYEQYF
-	once	TRBJ1-1	TRBV4-1	TGCGCCAGCAGCCCACTCGGGGGGCTTGCTTTCTTT	CASSPLGGLAFF
TRBD1	-	TRBJ2-4	TRBV19	TGTGCCAGTAGACCACCAGGGGGCGCGAGGAACATTCAGTACTTC	CASRPPGGARNIQYF
-	-	TRBJ1-1	TRBV4-1	TGTGCCAGCAGCCACCCAGGAGGAGGCACTGAAGCTTTCTTT	CASSHPGGGTEAFF
-	-	TRBJ2-3	TRBV7-9	TGTGCCAGCAGCTTATCCTCGGGACTTTCGCTTTTGGGGGATACGCAGTATTTT	CASSLSSGLSLLGDTQYF
-	-	TRBJ2-1	TRBV4-1	TGCGCCAGCAGCCAAGTGAGCGGAACCTACAATGAGCAGTTCTTC	CASSQVSGTYNEQFF
TRBD2	-	TRBJ2-1	TRBV2	TGTGCCAGCAGTGAAGCTGGACTTTATAGACTAGCGGGAGAAGACAATGAGCAGTTCTTC	CASSEAGLYRLAGEDNEQFF
-	-	TRBJ2-7	TRBV5-4	TGTGCCAGCAGCTCCGGGCAGGGGTCCTACGAGCAGTACTTC	CASSSGQGSYEQYF
-	-	TRBJ1-1	TRBV27	TGTGCCAGCAGCTCCCTTTTCAGGGATACTGAAGCTTTCTTT	CASSSLFRDTEAFF
-	-	TRBJ1-5	TRBV30	TGTGCCGTCGACAAGGGGCCGATGGAGCCCCAGCATTTT	CAVDKGPMEPQHF
-	-	TRBJ1-2	TRBV19	TGTGCCAGTAGTCATGACGGGCCAGGGAATTATGGCTACACCTTC	CASSHDGPGNYGYTF
-	-	TRBJ1-1	TRBV5-1	TGCGCCAGCAGCTCGGACATAGGAAACCGAAACACTGAAGCTTTCTTT	CASSSDIGNRNTEAFF
-	-	TRBJ2-5	TRBV7-3	TGTGCCAGCAGCTTATGGGGCGGGGCGAGGGAGACCCAGTACTTC	CASSLWGGARETQYF
-	-	TRBJ1-4	TRBV6-1	TGTGCCAGCAATGGAGTGGCTGGTGAAAAACTGTTTTTT	CASNGVAGEKLFF
-	-	TRBJ1-2	TRBV4-1	TGCGCCAGCAGCCCACTCGGAGGAACCGACTACACCTTC	CASSPLGGTDYTF
-	-	TRBJ1-5	TRBV5-6	TGTGCCAGCAGCTTAGGAGGAGGGTGGAACAATCAGCCCCAGCATTTT	CASSLGGGWNNQPQHF
-	-	TRBJ2-3	TRBV2	TGTGCCAGCAGCCAACAGGGTACAGATACGCAGTATTTT	CASSQQGTDTQYF
TRBD1	-	TRBJ2-1	TRBV7-3	TGTGCCAGCAGCTATGGGGACAGTCACGGAGATGAGCAGTTCTTC	CASSYGDSHGDEQFF
TRBD1	-	TRBJ2-5	TRBV5-6	TGTGCCAGCAGTCCAGGGGGAGAGACCCAGTACTTC	CASSPGGETQYF
TRBD2	once	TRBJ2-1	TRBV9	TGTGCCAGCAGCGCTGGTAGCGGGAGGGCCGCGGATGAGCAGTTCTTC	CASSAGSGRAADEQFF
TRBD1	-	TRBJ1-5	TRBV19	TGTGCCAGCACGCCCCCGGGACAGGGCAATCAGCCCCAGCATTTT	CASTPPGQGNQPQHF